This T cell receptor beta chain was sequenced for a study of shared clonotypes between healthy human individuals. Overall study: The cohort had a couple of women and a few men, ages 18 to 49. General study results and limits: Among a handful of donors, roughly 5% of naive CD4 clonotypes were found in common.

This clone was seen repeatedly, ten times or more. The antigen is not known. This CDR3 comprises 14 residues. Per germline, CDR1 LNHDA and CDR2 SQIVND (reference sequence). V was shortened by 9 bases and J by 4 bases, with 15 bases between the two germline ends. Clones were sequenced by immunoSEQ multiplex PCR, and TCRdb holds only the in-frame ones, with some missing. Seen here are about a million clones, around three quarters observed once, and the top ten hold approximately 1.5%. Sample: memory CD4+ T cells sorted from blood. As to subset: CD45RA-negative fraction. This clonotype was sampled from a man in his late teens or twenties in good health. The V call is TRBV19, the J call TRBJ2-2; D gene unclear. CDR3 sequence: CASSAAGATGELFF. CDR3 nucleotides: TGTGCCAGCTCCGCTGCAGGAGCCACCGGGGAGCTGTTTTTT. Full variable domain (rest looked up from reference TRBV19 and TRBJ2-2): DGGITQSPKYLFRKEGQNVTLSCEQNLNHDAMYWYRQDPGQGLRLIYYSQIVNDFQKGDIAEGYSVSREKKESFPLTVTSAQKNPTAFYLCASSAAGATGELFFGEGSRLTVL.